A single sample gave rise to the 3 T cell receptor beta chains below, sequenced in a study of long-term antiretroviral therapy in people with HIV. Version v3.0 of the immunoSEQ assay was performed at survey level. Profiling relied on immunoSEQ multiplex PCR, and the TCRdb table lists in-frame clones only, not all of them. This sample has 30,000 to 40,000 clones, with 70% to 90% found just once. Sequenced material: unsorted PBMCs, taken about 3.4 years after starting antiretroviral therapy. These receptors were obtained from a man younger than 35 with HIV.

The rearrangement uses TRBV19 and TRBJ2-7; 12 bases line up with TRBD1. CDR1 is LNHDA, CDR2 SQIVND, per germline (reference sequence). Losses at the gene ends were 1 base for V and 4 bases for J; bases not matched to a gene: 2. This CDR3 has 15 residues. CDR3 coding DNA: TGTGCCAGTAGTATAGTGGGACAGGGGGCTTACGAGCAGTACTTC. As protein: CASSIVGQGAYEQYF.

The CDR3 spells CASSLGAAVWGADTQYF. The CDR3, as DNA: TGTGCCAGCAGCTTAGGGGCGGCGGTCTGGGGGGCAGATACGCAGTATTTT. The V gene is TRBV7-3, the J gene TRBJ2-3; weak D call: TRBD2 (6 bases). Germline assignment: CDR1 SGHTA and CDR2 FQGTGA. The CDR3 extends over 17 amino acids. Trimming removed 2 bases from V and 4 bases from J, with 19 bases in between.

The V and J genes are TRBV4-1 and TRBJ1-1, with 7 bases lining up with TRBD1. The germline V gene has CDR1 MGHRA and CDR2 YSYEKL. With 4 bases clipped from V and 7 bases from J, the junction kept 9 bases outside the gene matches. The CDR3 loop spans 14 amino acids. CDR3: CASSPAGQAFEAFF. Written as DNA, the CDR3 is TGCGCCAGCAGCCCAGCCGGACAGGCATTTGAAGCTTTCTTT.